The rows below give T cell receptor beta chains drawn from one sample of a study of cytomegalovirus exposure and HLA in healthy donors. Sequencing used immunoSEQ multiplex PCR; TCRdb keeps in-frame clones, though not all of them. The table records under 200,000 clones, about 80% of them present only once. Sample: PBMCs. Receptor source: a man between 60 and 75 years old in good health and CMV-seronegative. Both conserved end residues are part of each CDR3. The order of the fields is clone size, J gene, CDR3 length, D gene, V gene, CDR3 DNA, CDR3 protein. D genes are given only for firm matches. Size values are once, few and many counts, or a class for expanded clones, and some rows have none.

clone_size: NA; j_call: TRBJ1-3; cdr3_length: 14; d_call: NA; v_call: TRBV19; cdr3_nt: TGTGCCAGTACTGGCAGGGTCGCTGGAAACACCATATATTTT; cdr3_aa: CASTGRVAGNTIYF
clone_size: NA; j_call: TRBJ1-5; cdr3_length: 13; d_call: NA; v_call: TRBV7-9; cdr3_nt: TGTGCCAGCAGCTTAGAAAGCCGTCAGCCCCAGCATTTT; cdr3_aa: CASSLESRQPQHF
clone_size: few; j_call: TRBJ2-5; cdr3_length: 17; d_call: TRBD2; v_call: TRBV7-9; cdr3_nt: TGTGCCAGCAGCTGGGGTACGCCTAGCGGGGCTCAAGAGACCCAGTACTTC; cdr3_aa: CASSWGTPSGAQETQYF
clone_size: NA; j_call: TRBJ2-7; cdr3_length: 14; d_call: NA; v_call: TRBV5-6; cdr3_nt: TGTGCCAGCAGCTGGCAGGGGCCCCCCTACGAGCAGTACTTC; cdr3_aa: CASSWQGPPYEQYF
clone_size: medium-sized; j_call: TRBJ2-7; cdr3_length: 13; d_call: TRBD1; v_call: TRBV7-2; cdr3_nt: TGTGCCAGCCGATCCGAACAGGGGTACGAGCAGTACTTC; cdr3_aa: CASRSEQGYEQYF
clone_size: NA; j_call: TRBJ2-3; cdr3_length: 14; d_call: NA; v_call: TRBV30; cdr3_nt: TGTGCCTGGAGCAAGAGAAAACAGGGAGATACGCAGTATTTT; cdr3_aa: CAWSKRKQGDTQYF
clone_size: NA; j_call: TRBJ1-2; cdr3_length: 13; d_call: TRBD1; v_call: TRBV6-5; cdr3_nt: TGTGCCAGCAGCCTCGACAGGGTAGCTGGCTACACCTTC; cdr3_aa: CASSLDRVAGYTF
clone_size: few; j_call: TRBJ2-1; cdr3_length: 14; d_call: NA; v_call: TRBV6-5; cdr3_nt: TGTGCCAGCAGTCGGCGGGACAGTAGGGATGAGCAGTTCTTC; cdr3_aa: CASSRRDSRDEQFF
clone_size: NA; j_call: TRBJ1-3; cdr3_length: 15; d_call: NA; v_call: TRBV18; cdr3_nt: TGTGCCAGCTCACCACCTTTCAGCTCTGGAAACACCATATATTTT; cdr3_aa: CASSPPFSSGNTIYF
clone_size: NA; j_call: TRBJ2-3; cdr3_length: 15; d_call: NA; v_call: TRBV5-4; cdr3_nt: TGTGCCAGCAGCCGGGGACAACCACCCACAGATACGCAGTATTTT; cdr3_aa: CASSRGQPPTDTQYF
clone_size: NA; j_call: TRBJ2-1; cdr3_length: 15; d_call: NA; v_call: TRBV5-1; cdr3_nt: TGCGCCAGCAGCTTGATCCCTTTCCAACAGGGTGAGCAGTTCTTC; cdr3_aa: CASSLIPFQQGEQFF
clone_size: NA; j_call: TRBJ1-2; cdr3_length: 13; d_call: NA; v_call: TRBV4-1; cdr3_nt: TGCGCCAGCAGCCAAGTACAGGGAGATGGCTACACCTTC; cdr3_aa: CASSQVQGDGYTF
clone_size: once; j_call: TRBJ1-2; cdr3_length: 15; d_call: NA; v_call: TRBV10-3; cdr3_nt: TGTGCCATCAGTGAGTCCAGCGTAGCTAACTATGGCTACACCTTC; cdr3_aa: CAISESSVANYGYTF
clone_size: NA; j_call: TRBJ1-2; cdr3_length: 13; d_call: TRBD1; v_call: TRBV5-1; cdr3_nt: TGCGCCAGCAGCTTCAGGGGGGACTATGGCTACACCTTC; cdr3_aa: CASSFRGDYGYTF
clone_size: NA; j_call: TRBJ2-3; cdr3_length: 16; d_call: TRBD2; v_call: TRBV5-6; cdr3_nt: TGTGCCAGCAGCTTACGACTAGCGGGAGGTCCAGATACGCAGTATTTT; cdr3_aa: CASSLRLAGGPDTQYF
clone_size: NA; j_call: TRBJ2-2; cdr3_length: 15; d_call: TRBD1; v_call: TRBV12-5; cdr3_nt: TGTGCTAGTGGTTTGGGACAGGGGAACACCGGGGAGCTGTTTTTT; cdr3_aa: CASGLGQGNTGELFF
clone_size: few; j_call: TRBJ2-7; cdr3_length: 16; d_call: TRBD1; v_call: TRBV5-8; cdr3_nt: TGTGCCAGCAGCTTGTGGACAGGGGGCGGAACCTACGAGCAGTACTTC; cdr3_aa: CASSLWTGGGTYEQYF
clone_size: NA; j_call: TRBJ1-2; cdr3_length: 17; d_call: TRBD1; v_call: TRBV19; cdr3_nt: TGTGCCAGTAGTAAACGGACAGGGGAGTTATCAAACTATGGCTACACCTTC; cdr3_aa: CASSKRTGELSNYGYTF
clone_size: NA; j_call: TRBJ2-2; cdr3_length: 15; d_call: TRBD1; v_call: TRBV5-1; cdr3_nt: TGCGCCAGCAGCACACGACAGGGGGCCACCGGGGAGCTGTTTTTT; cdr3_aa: CASSTRQGATGELFF
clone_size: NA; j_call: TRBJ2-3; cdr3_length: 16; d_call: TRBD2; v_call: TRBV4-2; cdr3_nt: TGTGCCAGCAGCCAAGATGTGGCGGGAGCGGCAGATACGCAGTATTTT; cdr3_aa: CASSQDVAGAADTQYF
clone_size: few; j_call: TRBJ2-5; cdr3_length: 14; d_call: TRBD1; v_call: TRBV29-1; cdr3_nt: TGCAGCGTTGATTGGACAGGGCGCCAAGAGACCCAGTACTTC; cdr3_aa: CSVDWTGRQETQYF
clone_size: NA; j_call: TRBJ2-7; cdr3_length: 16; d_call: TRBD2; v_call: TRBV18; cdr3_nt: TGTGCCAGCTCACCACGGGGGACTAGGGAATTCAACGAGCAGTACTTC; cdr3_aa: CASSPRGTREFNEQYF
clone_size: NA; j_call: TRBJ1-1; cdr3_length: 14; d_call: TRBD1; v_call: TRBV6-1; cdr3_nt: TGTGCCAGCAGTATGACAGGGATTACCCCTGAAGCTTTCTTT; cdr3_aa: CASSMTGITPEAFF
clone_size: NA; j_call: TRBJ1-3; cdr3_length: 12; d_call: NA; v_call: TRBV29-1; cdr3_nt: TGCAGCGTTGATCCTGGAGGGAACACCATATATTTT; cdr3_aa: CSVDPGGNTIYF
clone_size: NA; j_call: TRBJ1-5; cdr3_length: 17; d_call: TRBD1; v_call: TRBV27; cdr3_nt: TGTGCCAGCCAGGCCGGGACAGGGGTCGGTAGCAATCAGCCCCAGAATTTT; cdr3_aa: CASQAGTGVGSNQPQNF
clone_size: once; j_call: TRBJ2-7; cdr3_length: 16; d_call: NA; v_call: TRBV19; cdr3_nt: TGTGCCAGTAAAGAGGGTGCCTGGGGTGCCCACTACGAGCAGTACTTC; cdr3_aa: CASKEGAWGAHYEQYF
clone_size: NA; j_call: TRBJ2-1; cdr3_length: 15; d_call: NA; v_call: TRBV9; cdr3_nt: TGTGCCAGCAGCCCCCGGGCAGACGGGAGCAATGAGCAGTTCTTC; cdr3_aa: CASSPRADGSNEQFF
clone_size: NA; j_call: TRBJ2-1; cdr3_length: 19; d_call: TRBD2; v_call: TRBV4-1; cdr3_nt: TGCGCCAGCAGCCAAGAGAGAGGGGTGGGTAGCGGGGGTCGGAATGAGCAGTTCTTC; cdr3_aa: CASSQERGVGSGGRNEQFF
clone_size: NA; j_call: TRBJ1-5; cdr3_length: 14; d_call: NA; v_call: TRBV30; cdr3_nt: TGTGCCTGGAACGCCGGCGGCTTCAATCAGCCCCAGAATTTT; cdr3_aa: CAWNAGGFNQPQNF
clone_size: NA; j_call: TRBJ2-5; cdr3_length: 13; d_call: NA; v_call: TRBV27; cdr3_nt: TGTGCCAGCAGTTCCGGGGGGCCGGAGACCCAGTACTTC; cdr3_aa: CASSSGGPETQYF
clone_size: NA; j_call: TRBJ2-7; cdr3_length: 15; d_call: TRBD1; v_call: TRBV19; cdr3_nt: TGTGCCAGTAGTATAGATCGGACAGGGGACTACGAGCAGTACTTC; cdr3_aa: CASSIDRTGDYEQYF
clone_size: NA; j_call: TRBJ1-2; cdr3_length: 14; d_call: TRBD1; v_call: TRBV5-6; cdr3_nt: TGTGCCAGCCGCTACAGGGGGGGTGTGTGGGGCTACCCCTTC; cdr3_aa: CASRYRGGVWGYPF
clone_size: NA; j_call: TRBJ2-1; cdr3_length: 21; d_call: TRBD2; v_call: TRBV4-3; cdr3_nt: TGCGCCAGCAGCCAAGACGGGGCAGGGAGGGGACTAGCGGGAGGGTTAAATGAGCAGTTCTTC; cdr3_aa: CASSQDGAGRGLAGGLNEQFF
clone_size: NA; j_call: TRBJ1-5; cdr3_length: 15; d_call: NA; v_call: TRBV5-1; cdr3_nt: TGCGCCAGCAGCTTGACAGGGAATAGCAATCAGCCCCAGAATTTT; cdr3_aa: CASSLTGNSNQPQNF
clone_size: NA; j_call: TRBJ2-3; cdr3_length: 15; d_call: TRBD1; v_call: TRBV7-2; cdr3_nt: TGTGCCAGCAGCCGACAGGGAACTTTAACAGATACGCAGTATTTT; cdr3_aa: CASSRQGTLTDTQYF
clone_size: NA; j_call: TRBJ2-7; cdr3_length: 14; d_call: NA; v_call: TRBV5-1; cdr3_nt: TGCGCCAGCAGCTTGTTGAACATGATCTACGAGCAGTACTTC; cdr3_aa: CASSLLNMIYEQYF
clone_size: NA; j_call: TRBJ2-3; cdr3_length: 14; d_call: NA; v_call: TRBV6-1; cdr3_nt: TGTGCCAGCAATCAGGTTACTTTAACAGATACGCAGTATTTT; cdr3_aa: CASNQVTLTDTQYF
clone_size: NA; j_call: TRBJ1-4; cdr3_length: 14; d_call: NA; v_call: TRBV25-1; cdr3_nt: TGTGCCAGCGCAAGGGGGGGCTGGGGAGAAAAACTGTTTTTT; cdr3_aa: CASARGGWGEKLFF
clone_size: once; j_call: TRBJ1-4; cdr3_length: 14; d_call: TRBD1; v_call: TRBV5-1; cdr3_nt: TGCGCCAGCAGGCAAGGGACAGGGGGTGAAAAACTGTTTTTT; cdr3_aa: CASRQGTGGEKLFF
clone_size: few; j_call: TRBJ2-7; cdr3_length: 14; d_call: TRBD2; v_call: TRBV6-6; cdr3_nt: TGTGCCAGCAGTTACAATGGGGGAGGGGACGAGCAGTACTTC; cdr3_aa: CASSYNGGGDEQYF
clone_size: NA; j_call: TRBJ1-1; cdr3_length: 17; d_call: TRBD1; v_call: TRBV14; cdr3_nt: TGTGCCAGCAGCCCAATTAGACAGGGGGTGTTAAACACTGAAGCTTTCTTT; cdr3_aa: CASSPIRQGVLNTEAFF
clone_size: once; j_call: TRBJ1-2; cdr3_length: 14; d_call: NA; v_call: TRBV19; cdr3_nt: TGTGCCAGTAGCACAGGGATGAGTAGCTATGGCTACACCTTC; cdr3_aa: CASSTGMSSYGYTF
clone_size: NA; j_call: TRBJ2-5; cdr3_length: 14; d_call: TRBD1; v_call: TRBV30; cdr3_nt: TGTGCCTGGAAACCGGGACAGCCCCAAGAGACCCAGTACTTC; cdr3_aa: CAWKPGQPQETQYF
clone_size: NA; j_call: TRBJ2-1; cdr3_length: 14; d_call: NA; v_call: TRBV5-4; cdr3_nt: TGTGCCAGCAGCTTGGAACTAGGGCGGAGTGAGCAGTTCTTC; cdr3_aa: CASSLELGRSEQFF
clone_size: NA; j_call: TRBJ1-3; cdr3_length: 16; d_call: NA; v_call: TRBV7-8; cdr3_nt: TGTGCCAGCAGCTTGCAAAAAGGTTTAGGAGTAAACACCATATATTTT; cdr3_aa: CASSLQKGLGVNTIYF
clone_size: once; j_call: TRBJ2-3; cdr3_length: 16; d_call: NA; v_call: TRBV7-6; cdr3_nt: TGTGCCAGCAGCTCTCAGCCGGGACACCCCACAGATACGCAGTACTTT; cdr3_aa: CASSSQPGHPTDTQYF
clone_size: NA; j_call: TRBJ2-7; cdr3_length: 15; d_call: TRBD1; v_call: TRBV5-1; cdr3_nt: TGCGCCAGCAGCTTACGGGACAGGGGCCCTTGGGAGCAGTACTTC; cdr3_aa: CASSLRDRGPWEQYF
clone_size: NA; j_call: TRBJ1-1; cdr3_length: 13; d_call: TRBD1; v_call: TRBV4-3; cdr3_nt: TGCGCCAGCAGCCGCACGACAGGGGGTGAAGCTTTCTTT; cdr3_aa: CASSRTTGGEAFF
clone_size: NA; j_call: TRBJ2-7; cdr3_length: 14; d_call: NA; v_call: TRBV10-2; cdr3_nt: TGCGCCAGCAGTGAGTCGAGGATCTATGGCGAGCAGTACTTC; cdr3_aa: CASSESRIYGEQYF
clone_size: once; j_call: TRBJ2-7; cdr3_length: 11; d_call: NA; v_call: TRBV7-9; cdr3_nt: TGTTCCAGCAGCTTATCTATAGAGCAGTACTTC; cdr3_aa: CSSSLSIEQYF
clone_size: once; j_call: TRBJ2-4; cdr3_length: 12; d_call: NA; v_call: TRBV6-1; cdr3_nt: TGTGCCAGCAGTCACAGGGAAAACATTCAGTACTTC; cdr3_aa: CASSHRENIQYF
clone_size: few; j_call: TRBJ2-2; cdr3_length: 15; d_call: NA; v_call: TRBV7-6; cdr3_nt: TGTGCCAGCAGCCCGGGAGCGCGTGGCACCGGGGAGCTGTTTTTT; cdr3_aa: CASSPGARGTGELFF
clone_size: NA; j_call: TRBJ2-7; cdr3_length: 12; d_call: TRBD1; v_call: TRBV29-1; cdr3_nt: TGCAGCGTTGGGAGACAGGGAAGCGAGCAGTACTTC; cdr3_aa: CSVGRQGSEQYF
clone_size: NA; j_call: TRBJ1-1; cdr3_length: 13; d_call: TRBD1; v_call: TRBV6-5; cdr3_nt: TGTGCCAGCAACCCCGGGACAGGGAATGAAGCTTTCTTT; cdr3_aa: CASNPGTGNEAFF
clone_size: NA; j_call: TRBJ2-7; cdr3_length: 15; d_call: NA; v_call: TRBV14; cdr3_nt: TGTGCCAGCAGCCAAGTAAGTCGGTATCCCTACGAGCAGTACTTC; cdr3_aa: CASSQVSRYPYEQYF
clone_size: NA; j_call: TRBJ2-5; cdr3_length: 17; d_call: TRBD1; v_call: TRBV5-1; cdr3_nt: TGCGCCAGCAGCTTGGGCCCTCGGACAGGGGGCTTGTCAGAGCAGTACTTC; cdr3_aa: CASSLGPRTGGLSEQYF
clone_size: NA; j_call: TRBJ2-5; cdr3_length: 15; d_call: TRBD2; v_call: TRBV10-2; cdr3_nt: TGCGCCAGCAGAAGACTAGCGGGGGACGGGGAGACCCAGTACTTC; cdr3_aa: CASRRLAGDGETQYF
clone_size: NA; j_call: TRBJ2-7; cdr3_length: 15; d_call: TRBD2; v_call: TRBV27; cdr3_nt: TGTGCCAGCAGCCCTGTAGTTAGCGGGAGGGGCGAGCAGTACTTC; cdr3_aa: CASSPVVSGRGEQYF
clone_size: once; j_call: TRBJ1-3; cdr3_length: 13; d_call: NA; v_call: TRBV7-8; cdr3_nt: TGTGCCAGCAGCTTAGCGGGACAAGACACCATATATTTT; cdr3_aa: CASSLAGQDTIYF